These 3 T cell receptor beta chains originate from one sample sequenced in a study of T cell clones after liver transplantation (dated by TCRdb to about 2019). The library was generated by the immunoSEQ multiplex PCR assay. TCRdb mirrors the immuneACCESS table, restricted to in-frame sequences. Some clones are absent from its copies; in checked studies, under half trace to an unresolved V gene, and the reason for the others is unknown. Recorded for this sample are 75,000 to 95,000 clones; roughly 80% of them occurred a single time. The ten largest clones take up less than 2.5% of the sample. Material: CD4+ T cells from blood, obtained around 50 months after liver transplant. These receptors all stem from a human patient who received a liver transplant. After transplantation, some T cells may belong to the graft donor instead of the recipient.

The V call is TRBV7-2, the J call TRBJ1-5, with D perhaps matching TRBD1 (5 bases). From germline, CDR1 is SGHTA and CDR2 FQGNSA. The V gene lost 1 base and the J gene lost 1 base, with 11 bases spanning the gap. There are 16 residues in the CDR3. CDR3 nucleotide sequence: TGTGCCAGCAGCTTAGGTTGGGGGGGAAGCAATCAGCCCCAGCATTTT. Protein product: CASSLGWGGSNQPQHF.

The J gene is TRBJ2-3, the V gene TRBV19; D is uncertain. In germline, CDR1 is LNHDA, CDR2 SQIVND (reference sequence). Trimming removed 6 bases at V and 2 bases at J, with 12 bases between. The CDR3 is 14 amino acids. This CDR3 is CASRWNTNTDTQYF. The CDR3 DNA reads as TGTGCCAGTAGATGGAACACTAACACAGATACGCAGTATTTT.

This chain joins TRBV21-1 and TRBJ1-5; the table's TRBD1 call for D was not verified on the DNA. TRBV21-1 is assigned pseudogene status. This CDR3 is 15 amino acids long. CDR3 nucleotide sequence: TGTGCCAGCAGCCACGCAGCGAGACAGCATCAGCCCCAGCATTTT. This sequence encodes CASSHAARQHQPQHF.